These 14 T cell receptor beta chains came from one sample sequenced in a study of cytomegalovirus exposure and HLA in healthy donors. 13 Jbeta primers and 60 Vbeta primers were used for the PCR. Clones were sequenced by immunoSEQ multiplex PCR, and TCRdb holds only the in-frame ones, with some missing. The table includes 150,000 to 200,000 clones, almost 75% detected once. Sequencing was performed on PBMCs. These receptors were obtained from a woman aged 18-29 years in good health and CMV-seropositive.

V usage is TRBV5-8 and J usage is TRBJ2-1; no clear D. V was trimmed by 4 bases and J by 2 bases, leaving 13 bases between them. The CDR3 consists of 15 residues. CDR1 and CDR2 (germline): SGHTS, YDEGEE. The CDR3, as DNA: TGTGCCAGCAGCCCCATCCGGGTCCCCTACAATGAGCAGTTCTTC. Its protein is CASSPIRVPYNEQFF.

This rearrangement joins TRBV6-1 to TRBJ2-5; 8 bases fit TRBD1. The J call may be wrong; the DNA end is better matched by TRBJ2-7. The CDR3 contains 15 residues. Germline loops: CDR1 MNHNS, CDR2 SASEGT. CDR3 amino acids: CASSTRTGLEHEQYF. The CDR3 DNA follows: TGTGCCAGCAGTACACGGACAGGGCTTGAACACGAGCAGTACTTC.

This clone occurred a few times. This chain connects TRBV14 to TRBJ1-1; D gene ambiguous. This CDR3 contains 14 residues. The V end lost 0 bases, the J end lost 10 bases, and 15 bases lay between the germline ends. Germline lookup yields CDR1 SGHDN and CDR2 FVKESK. The DNA for the CDR3 is TGTGCCAGCAGCCAAGATTTCATGGTTAGTTCAGCTTTCTTT. It specifies CASSQDFMVSSAFF.

In its sample, this clone was seen once. The chain carries TRBV5-6 and TRBJ1-5; no definite D call. V lost 1 base and J 6 bases, leaving 14 bases between the germline ends. Germline CDR1 is SGHDT and CDR2 is YYEEEE. The CDR3 totals 15 residues. As DNA, the CDR3 is TGTGCCAGCAGCTTGTGGCCCCGGGAGGTTCAGCCCCAGCATTTT. The encoded protein is CASSLWPREVQPQHF.

The J gene is TRBJ2-7, the V gene TRBV29-1; D unresolved. Germline V gene data show CDR1 as SQVTM and CDR2 as ANQGSEA. V was clipped by 2 bases and J by 1 base, with 6 bases between them. The CDR3 has 12 amino acids. CDR3: CSVEQDSYEQYF. In DNA, the CDR3 is TGCAGCGTTGAACAGGATTCCTACGAGCAGTACTTC.

The V call is TRBV6-5, the J call TRBJ2-7, with D unresolved. The germline CDR1 and CDR2 sequences are MNHEY and SVGAGI. V dropped 2 bases and J dropped 5 bases, with 13 bases sitting between them. This CDR3 is built from 14 residues. DNA for the CDR3: TGTGCCAGCAGTTACGGGCGCGTGCAGGACGAGCAGTACTTC. Translating gives CASSYGRVQDEQYF.

The chain uses TRBV25-1 and TRBJ2-5, with a weak D call TRBD1 (6 bases). Germline V CDR1 and CDR2: MGHDK, SYGVNS. There are 12 residues in the CDR3. V lost 9 bases and J 9 bases, leaving 17 bases between the germline ends. CDR3 amino acids: CASQGPGVPQYF. The CDR3 DNA is TGTGCCAGTCAGGGGCCCGGGGTCCCCCAGTACTTC. Together with reference TRBV25-1 and TRBJ2-5, the CDR3 gives the full variable domain: EADIYQTPRYLVIGTGKKITLECSQTMGHDKMYWYQQDPGMELHLIHYSYGVNSTEKGDLSSESTVSRIRTEHFPLTLESARPSHTSQYLCASQGPGVPQYFGPGTRLLVL.

The chain carries TRBV5-6 and TRBJ1-6; D gene ambiguous. The length of the CDR3 is 14 residues. Germline CDR1 reads SGHDT; CDR2 reads YYEEEE. V was clipped by 1 base and J by 7 bases, with 9 bases between them. CDR3 residues: CASSLTGSNSPLHF. As DNA, the CDR3 is TGTGCCAGCAGCTTGACCGGGTCCAATTCACCCCTCCACTTT.

This clone has just a few counts. V and J are TRBV5-6 and TRBJ1-4; 9 nucleotides align to TRBD1. The CDR3 extends over 16 amino acids. Germline V gene data show CDR1 as SGHDT and CDR2 as YYEEEE. After removal of 4 bases from V and 3 bases from J, the junction contained 7 bases not matched to a gene. CDR3 sequence (DNA): TGTGCCAGCAGCATTGGGGGACAGGGTTCTAATGAAAAACTGTTTTTT. Residues: CASSIGGQGSNEKLFF. Filled out from reference TRBV5-6 and TRBJ1-4, the complete variable domain reads DAGVTQSPTHLIKTRGQQVTLRCSPKSGHDTVSWYQQALGQGPQFIFQYYEEEERQRGNFPDRFSGHQFPNYSSELNVNALLLGDSALYLCASSIGGQGSNEKLFFGSGTQLSVL.

In its sample, this clone was seen a few times. The chain employs TRBV15 and TRBJ2-1; no firm D call. The germline V gene has CDR1 LNHNV and CDR2 YYDKDF (reference sequence). The CDR3 totals 13 residues. V lost 1 base and J 8 bases, leaving 9 bases between the germline ends. The CDR3 sequence is CATSRVRVDEQFF. For the CDR3, the DNA is TGTGCCACCAGCAGAGTGCGTGTGGATGAGCAGTTCTTC.

This clone was counted only a few times. The chain uses TRBV2 and TRBJ1-1; tentatively, D is TRBD1 (5 bases). Germline assignment: CDR1 SNHLY and CDR2 FYNNEI. The V gene lost 0 bases and the J gene lost 10 bases, with 15 bases spanning the gap. This CDR3 is 14 amino acids long. CDR3 amino acids: CASSEARRTGGAFF. CDR3 in DNA: TGTGCCAGCAGTGAAGCGCGGAGGACCGGGGGAGCTTTCTTT.

CDR3 DNA: TGTGCCAGTAGTACCCCGACAGGGGGCACAGATACGCAGTATTTT. Translated: CASSTPTGGTDTQYF. The chain links TRBV19 to TRBJ2-3; 8 nucleotides line up with TRBD1. The CDR3 length is 15 residues. J was trimmed by 1 base and V by 4 bases; bases with no gene match: 4. Per germline, CDR1 LNHDA and CDR2 SQIVND (reference sequence).

Details on this clone: One junction end does not reproduce the germline sequence, and a read error may be involved. This rearrangement joins TRBV7-9 to TRBJ2-3; no clear D. Germline CDR1 SEHNR, CDR2 FQNEAQ (reference sequence). The CDR3 is 12 amino acids. This CDR3 reads CSSSSPYGPQYF. The CDR3 region has the DNA TGTTCCAGCAGCTCCCCTTATGGGCCGCAGTATTTT.

This clone came up a few times. The chain carries TRBV10-3 and TRBJ2-4, with D possibly being TRBD1 (5 bases). V lost 2 bases and J 8 bases, leaving 7 bases between the germline ends. Germline V lookup: CDR1 ENHRY, CDR2 SYGVKD. The CDR3 runs to 12 residues. In nucleotides, the CDR3 is TGTGCCATCAGTGAGGGGGCAGACATTCAGTACTTC. It codes for CAISEGADIQYF.